These 6 T cell receptor beta chains originate from one sample sequenced in a study of T cell responses to AZD1222 COVID-19 vaccine. Sequenced by immunoSEQ multiplex PCR; TCRdb stores in-frame clones only, minus some. The table lists tens of thousands of clones, less than 90% of them singletons. The sample was peripheral blood, taken on day 0 of AZD1222 vaccination. The receptors stem from an adult in good health.

This clone was seen only a few times. The chain uses TRBV5-4 and TRBJ2-2; maybe TRBD1 (6 bases). Germline V gene lookup returns CDR1 SGHNT and CDR2 YYREEE (reference sequence). There are 15 residues in the CDR3. The V end lost 6 bases, the J end lost 3 bases, and 15 bases lay between the germline ends. DNA of the CDR3: TGTGCCAGCACCCGTGGGGGCAGGGACACCGGGGAGCTGTTTTTT. It specifies CASTRGGRDTGELFF.

V usage is TRBV19 and J usage is TRBJ1-1; no clear D gene. The CDR3 consists of 13 residues. The V and J ends lost 8 bases and 4 bases respectively, with 14 bases between them. CDR1 and CDR2 (germline): LNHDA, SQIVND (reference sequence). The CDR3 sequence: CASLKEGVTEAFF. CDR3 coding DNA: TGTGCCAGTCTGAAGGAGGGAGTCACTGAAGCTTTCTTT.

The rearrangement joins TRBV7-9 to TRBJ2-5; 13 nucleotides line up with TRBD2. The germline V gene encodes CDR1 SEHNR and CDR2 FQNEAQ (reference sequence). The length of the CDR3 is 16 residues. V lost 5 bases to trimming and J lost 6 bases; unmatched junction nucleotides: 9. CDR3 coding DNA: TGTGCCAGCAGCCAACCCGGACTAGCGGGAGCAAAGACCCAGTACTTC. The encoded protein is CASSQPGLAGAKTQYF.

This chain links TRBV19 with TRBJ2-7, with D possibly being TRBD2 (5 bases). Germline CDR1 LNHDA, CDR2 SQIVND (reference sequence). The V end lost 4 bases, the J end lost 5 bases, and 12 bases lay between the germline ends. CDR3 length: 13 residues. The CDR3 sequence is CASSNLTRNEQYF. CDR3 nucleotide sequence: TGTGCCAGTAGTAACTTAACTAGGAACGAGCAGTACTTC. Together with reference TRBV19 and TRBJ2-7, the CDR3 gives the full variable domain: DGGITQSPKYLFRKEGQNVTLSCEQNLNHDAMYWYRQDPGQGLRLIYYSQIVNDFQKGDIAEGYSVSREKKESFPLTVTSAQKNPTAFYLCASSNLTRNEQYFGPGTRLTVT.

The chain recombines TRBV5-4 with TRBJ1-3, with TRBD1 identical over 8 bases. V was pared by 4 bases and J by 8 bases, with 8 bases of the junction left unmatched. CDR3 length: 14 residues. CDR1 is SGHNT, CDR2 YYREEE, per germline (reference sequence). The CDR3 loop is CASSQDRGSDTIYF. In DNA form, the CDR3 reads TGTGCCAGCAGCCAAGACAGGGGAAGTGACACCATATATTTT. Full variable domain (remainder filled in from reference TRBV5-4 and TRBJ1-3): ETGVTQSPTHLIKTRGQQVTLRCSSQSGHNTVSWYQQALGQGPQFIFQYYREEENGRGNFPPRFSGLQFPNYSSELNVNALELDDSALYLCASSQDRGSDTIYFGEGSWLTVV.

The chain is built from TRBV27 and TRBJ2-7, with D perhaps matching TRBD1 (5 bases). The CDR3 covers 15 residues. The germline gives CDR1 MNHEY, CDR2 SMNVEV (reference sequence). V shed 2 bases and J shed 2 bases, with 13 bases lying between them. The chain's CDR3 is CASSLGQGPAYEQYF. CDR3 sequence (DNA): TGTGCCAGCAGTTTAGGGCAGGGTCCAGCCTACGAGCAGTACTTC.